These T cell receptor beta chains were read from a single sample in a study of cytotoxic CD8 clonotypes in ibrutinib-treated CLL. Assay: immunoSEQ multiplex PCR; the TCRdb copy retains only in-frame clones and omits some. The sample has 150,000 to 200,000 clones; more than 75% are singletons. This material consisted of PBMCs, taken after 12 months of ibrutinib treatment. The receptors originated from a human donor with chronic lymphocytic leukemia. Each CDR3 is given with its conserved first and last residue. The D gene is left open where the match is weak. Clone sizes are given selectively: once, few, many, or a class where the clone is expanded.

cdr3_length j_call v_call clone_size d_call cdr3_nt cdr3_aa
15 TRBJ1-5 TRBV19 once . TGTGCCAGTAGTGGAGGGATCTATAGCAATCAGCCCCAGCATTTT CASSGGIYSNQPQHF
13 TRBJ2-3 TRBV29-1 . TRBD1 TGCAGCGTCACCGGGACAGTTACAGATACGCAGTATTTT CSVTGTVTDTQYF
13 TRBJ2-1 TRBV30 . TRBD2 TGTGCCCGGGACCAGCGGGGGGGCCTGGAGCAGTTCTTC CARDQRGGLEQFF
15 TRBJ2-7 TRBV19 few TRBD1 TGTGCCAGTAGTATAAGATCGGGACAGGGGGTCGAGCAGTACTTC CASSIRSGQGVEQYF
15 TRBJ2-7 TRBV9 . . TGTGCCGGGTCGAGGGGGGGGACCTACTCCTACGAGCAGTACTTC CAGSRGGTYSYEQYF
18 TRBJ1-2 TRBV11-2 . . TGTGCCAGCAGCTTAGAGGTGGGCAGCAGTACAGCTAACTATGGCTACACCTTC CASSLEVGSSTANYGYTF
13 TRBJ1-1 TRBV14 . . TGTGCCAGCAGCCCGTTCGAAGGGGTTCCAGCTTTCTTT CASSPFEGVPAFF
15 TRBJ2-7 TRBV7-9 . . TGTGCCAGCAGCGCCCGGGCCTTGGGAGTCTACGAGCAGTACTTC CASSARALGVYEQYF
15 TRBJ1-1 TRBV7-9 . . TGTGCCAGCAGCACCTTGAACACTGGGAACACTGAAGCTTTCTTT CASSTLNTGNTEAFF
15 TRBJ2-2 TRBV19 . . TGTGCCAGTAGTATAGCCACTGTAAGGGCCGGGGAGCTGTTTTTT CASSIATVRAGELFF
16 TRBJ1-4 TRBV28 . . TGTGCCAGCAGTTTCATGGGGCAGGGAGCAAATGAAAAACTGTTTTTT CASSFMGQGANEKLFF
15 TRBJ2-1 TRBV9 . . TGTGCCAGCAGCGTCCGGGACACAACATACAATGAGCAGTTCTTC CASSVRDTTYNEQFF
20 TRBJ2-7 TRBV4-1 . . TGCGCCAGCAGCCAAGATCCCGGTGCAGGAACAAGGCCCTCCTCCTACGAGCAGTACTTC CASSQDPGAGTRPSSYEQYF
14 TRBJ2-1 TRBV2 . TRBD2 TGTGCCAGCAGCCCCCGGCGGGGGGGGAATGAGCAGTTCTTC CASSPRRGGNEQFF
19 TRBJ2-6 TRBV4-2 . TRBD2 TGTGCCAGCAGCCAGGAGACTAGCGGGACTAGCTCTGGGGCCAACGTCCTGACTTTC CASSQETSGTSSGANVLTF
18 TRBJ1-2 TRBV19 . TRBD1 TGTGCCAGTAGTATCCGGAGGACAGGCGCCACTAGTAACTATGGCTACACCTTC CASSIRRTGATSNYGYTF
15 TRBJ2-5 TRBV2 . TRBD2 TGTGCCAGCAGCAGTAGCGGGGGGGGTCAAGAGACCCAGTACTTC CASSSSGGGQETQYF
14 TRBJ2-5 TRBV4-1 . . TGCGCCAGCAGCCAACCCCAACCCGGTGGGACCCAGTACTTC CASSQPQPGGTQYF
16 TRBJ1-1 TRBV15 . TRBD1 TGTGCCACCAGCAGAGGCAGGACAGGGGGCATCACTGAAGCTTTCTTT CATSRGRTGGITEAFF
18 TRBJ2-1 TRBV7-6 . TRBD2 TGTGCCAGCAGCTTAGGGGGTAGCGGGAGAGGGACCTACAATGAGCAGTTCTTC CASSLGGSGRGTYNEQFF